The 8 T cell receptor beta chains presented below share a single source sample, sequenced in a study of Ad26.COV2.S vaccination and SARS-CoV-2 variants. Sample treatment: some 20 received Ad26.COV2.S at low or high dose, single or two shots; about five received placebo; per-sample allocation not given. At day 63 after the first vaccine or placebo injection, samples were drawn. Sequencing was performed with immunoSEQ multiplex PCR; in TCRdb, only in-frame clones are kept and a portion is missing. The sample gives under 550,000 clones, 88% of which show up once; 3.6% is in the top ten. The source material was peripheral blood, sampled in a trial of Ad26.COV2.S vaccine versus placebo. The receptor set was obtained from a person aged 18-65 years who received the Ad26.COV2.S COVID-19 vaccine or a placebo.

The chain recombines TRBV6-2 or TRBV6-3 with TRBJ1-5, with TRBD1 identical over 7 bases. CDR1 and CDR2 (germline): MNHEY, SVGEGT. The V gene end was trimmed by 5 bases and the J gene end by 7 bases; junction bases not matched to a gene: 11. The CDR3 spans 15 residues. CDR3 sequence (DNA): TGTGCCAGCAGTAACCGTGAAGGGGGCGTACAGCCCCAGCATTTT. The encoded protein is CASSNREGGVQPQHF.

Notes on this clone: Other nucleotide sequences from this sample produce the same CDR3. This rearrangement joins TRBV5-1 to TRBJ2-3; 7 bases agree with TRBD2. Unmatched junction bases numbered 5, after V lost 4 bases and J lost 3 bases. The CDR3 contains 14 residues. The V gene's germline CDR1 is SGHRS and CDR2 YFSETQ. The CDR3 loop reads CASSPGGGTDTQYF. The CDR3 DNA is TGCGCCAGCAGCCCGGGAGGAGGAACAGATACGCAGTATTTT.

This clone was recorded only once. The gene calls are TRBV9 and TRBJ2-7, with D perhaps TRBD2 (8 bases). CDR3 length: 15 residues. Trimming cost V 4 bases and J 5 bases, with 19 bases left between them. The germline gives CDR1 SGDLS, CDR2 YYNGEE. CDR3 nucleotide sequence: TGTGCCAGCAGCCCCTCGGGGGGGACAGACCACGAGCAGTACTTC. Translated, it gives CASSPSGGTDHEQYF.

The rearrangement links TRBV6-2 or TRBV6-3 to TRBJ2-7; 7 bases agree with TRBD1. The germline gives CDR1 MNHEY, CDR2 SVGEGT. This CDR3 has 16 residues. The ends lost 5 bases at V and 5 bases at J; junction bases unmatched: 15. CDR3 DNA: TGTGCCAGCAGTCCCCCCTCGACAGGGTACAGGAACGAGCAGTACTTC. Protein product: CASSPPSTGYRNEQYF.

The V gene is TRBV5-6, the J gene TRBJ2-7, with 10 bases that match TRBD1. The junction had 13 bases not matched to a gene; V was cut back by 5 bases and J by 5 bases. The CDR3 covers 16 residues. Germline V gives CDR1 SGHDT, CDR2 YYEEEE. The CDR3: CASSSPPRQGAHEQYF. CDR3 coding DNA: TGTGCCAGCAGTTCCCCTCCGAGACAGGGGGCCCACGAGCAGTACTTC. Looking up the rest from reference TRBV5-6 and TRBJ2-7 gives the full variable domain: DAGVTQSPTHLIKTRGQQVTLRCSPKSGHDTVSWYQQALGQGPQFIFQYYEEEERQRGNFPDRFSGHQFPNYSSELNVNALLLGDSALYLCASSSPPRQGAHEQYFGPGTRLTVT.

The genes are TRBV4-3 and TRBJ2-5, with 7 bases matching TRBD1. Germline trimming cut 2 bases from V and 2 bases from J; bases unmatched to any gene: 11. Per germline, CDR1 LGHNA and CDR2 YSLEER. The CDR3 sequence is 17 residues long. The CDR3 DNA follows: TGCGCCAGCAGCCAAACCACGGGACAGATTGCACAAGAGACCCAGTACTTC. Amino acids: CASSQTTGQIAQETQYF.

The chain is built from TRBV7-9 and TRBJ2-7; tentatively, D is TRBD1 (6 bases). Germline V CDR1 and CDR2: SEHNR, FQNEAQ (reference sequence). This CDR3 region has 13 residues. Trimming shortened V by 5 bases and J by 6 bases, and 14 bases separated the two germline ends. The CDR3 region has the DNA TGTGCCAGCAGCCCGATGGGGGCGATCGAGCAGTACTTC. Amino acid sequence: CASSPMGAIEQYF.

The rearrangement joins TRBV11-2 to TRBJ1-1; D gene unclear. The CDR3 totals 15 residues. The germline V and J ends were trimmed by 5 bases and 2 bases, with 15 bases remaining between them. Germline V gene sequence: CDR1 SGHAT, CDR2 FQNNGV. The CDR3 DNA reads TGTGCCAGCAGCCTACACCCCGGGAGTAACACTGAAGCTTTCTTT. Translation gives CASSLHPGSNTEAFF.